What follows describes a single T cell receptor (beta chain). The antigen remains undetermined. The data were taken from a study of brain metastases from non-small cell lung cancer. Notes on the study in general: Compared with their matched primary tumors, approximately 60% of brain metastases showed expanded T-cell clones. Brain metastases had lower T-cell infiltration than primary tumors. Brain metastases shared most TCR repertoire with primaries, with sparse T cells.

The repertoire was sequenced with immunoSEQ multiplex PCR; TCRdb's copy has only in-frame clones and lacks some. The sample carries approximately 3,300 clones, around nine tenths recorded once. Germline V CDR1 and CDR2: LGHDT, YNNKEL (reference sequence). The CDR3 is made up of 14 amino acids. The J segment lost 7 bases and the V segment lost 4 bases, leaving 9 bases of the junction unmatched. Sequencing input: primary lung tumor tissue. The chain couples TRBV3-1 (or the pseudogene TRBV3-2) to TRBJ1-1; 7 bases line up with TRBD1. This TCR derives from a donor at least 40 years old with non-small cell lung cancer. The chain's CDR3 is CASSRSWQGVEAFF. The CDR3 DNA is TGTGCCAGCAGCCGCTCTTGGCAGGGGGTTGAAGCTTTCTTT.